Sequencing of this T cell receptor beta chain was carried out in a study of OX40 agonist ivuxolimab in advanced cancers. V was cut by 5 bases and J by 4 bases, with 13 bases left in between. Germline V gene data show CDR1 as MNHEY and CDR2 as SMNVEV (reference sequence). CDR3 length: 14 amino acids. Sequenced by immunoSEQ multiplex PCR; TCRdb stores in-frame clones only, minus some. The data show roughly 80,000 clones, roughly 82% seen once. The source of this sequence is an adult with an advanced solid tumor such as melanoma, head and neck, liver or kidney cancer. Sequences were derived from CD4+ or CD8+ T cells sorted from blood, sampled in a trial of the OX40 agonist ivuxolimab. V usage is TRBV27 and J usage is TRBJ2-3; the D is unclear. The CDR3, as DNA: TGTGCCAGCAGTATTATCGGGCCCTCAGATACGCAGTATTTT. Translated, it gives CASSIIGPSDTQYF.